These 25 T cell receptor beta chains came from one sample sequenced in a study of shared clonotypes between healthy human individuals. The protocol was immunoSEQ multiplex PCR, while the TCRdb copy is restricted to in-frame clones and leaves out a portion. In the table there are approximately 1,500,000 clones, 95% to 99% of which are singletons. Source material: naive CD4+ T cells sorted from blood. Subset indicated: CD45RA+ positively selected. These receptors were obtained from a man between 25 and 39 years old in good health.

This clone was detected once. V and J are TRBV5-6 and TRBJ2-4; D is perhaps TRBD1 (6 bases). Trimming pared 2 bases from V and 6 bases from J, leaving 15 bases between. This CDR3 region has 15 residues. The germline gives CDR1 SGHDT, CDR2 YYEEEE. CDR3 coding DNA: TGTGCCAGCAGCTTATCCGCAGGGGTCGGAAACATTCAGTACTTC. Translation gives CASSLSAGVGNIQYF.

The V and J genes are TRBV29-1 and TRBJ1-1; no clear D gene. Germline V gene data show CDR1 as SQVTM and CDR2 as ANQGSEA. With 3 bases removed from V and 4 bases from J, the gap between germline ends came to 12 bases. This CDR3 comprises 13 residues. This CDR3 is CSVDAGIVTEAFF. The DNA for the CDR3 is TGCAGCGTTGACGCGGGTATTGTCACTGAAGCTTTCTTT.

The chain recombines TRBV7-8 with TRBJ2-2, with D possibly being TRBD1 (5 bases). The CDR3 is 16 amino acids. Deletions cut 1 base from V and 1 base from J, with 10 bases between. Germline values: CDR1 SGHVS, CDR2 FQNEAQ. The CDR3 region has the DNA TGTGCCAGCAGCTTAGTAGGGGCTTGGAACACCGGGGAGCTGTTTTTT. Its protein product is CASSLVGAWNTGELFF.

This sequence joins TRBV5-1 and TRBJ1-2; 8 bases are shared with TRBD1. V shed 4 bases, J shed 6 bases, and the junction held 5 bases outside the gene matches. The CDR3 consists of 13 residues. Germline CDR1 is SGHRS and CDR2 is YFSETQ. In DNA, the CDR3 is TGCGCCAGCAGCCCGGGACAGGTGGATGGCTACACCTTC. Amino acids: CASSPGQVDGYTF.

CDR3 nucleotide sequence: TGTGCCAGCAGATCCGACAGGGGGCAAATTGAAGCTTTCTTT. Translation: CASRSDRGQIEAFF. V gene TRBV7-9 combines with J gene TRBJ1-1; 10 bases fit TRBD1. Trimming took 6 bases from V and 7 from J; bases not matched to a gene: 8. Germline lookup yields CDR1 SEHNR and CDR2 FQNEAQ (reference sequence). The CDR3 is made up of 14 amino acids.

The V gene is TRBV9, the J gene TRBJ2-3, with unresolved D. CDR1 SGDLS and CDR2 YYNGEE come from the germline V gene. Trimming stripped 0 bases from V and 0 bases from J, with 8 bases between. The CDR3 runs to 15 residues. The CDR3 loop reads CASSVGTPSTDTQYF. The DNA of the CDR3 is TGTGCCAGCAGCGTAGGGACCCCTAGCACAGATACGCAGTATTTT.

V and J are TRBV27 and TRBJ1-3; possible D gene TRBD1, 5 bases. V dropped 2 bases and J dropped 3 bases, with 11 bases sitting between them. The CDR3 extends over 15 amino acids. From germline, CDR1 is MNHEY and CDR2 SMNVEV (reference sequence). The CDR3 reads CASSLRGRNGNTIYF. CDR3 nucleotide sequence: TGTGCCAGCAGTTTAAGGGGTCGGAATGGAAACACCATATATTTT.

The chain recombines TRBV18 with TRBJ2-1, with 11 bases lining up with TRBD2. V trimming: 2 bases; J trimming: 0 bases; junction bases outside the gene matches: 9. CDR1 and CDR2 from the germline V gene are KGHSH and LQKENI. This CDR3 has 19 amino acids. The CDR3 sequence: CASSPFQITSGSSYNEQFF. In DNA, the CDR3 is TGTGCCAGCTCACCATTCCAAATTACTAGCGGGAGCTCCTACAATGAGCAGTTCTTC.

The gene calls are TRBV4-2 and TRBJ2-7; 12 bases are shared with TRBD1. The trim removed 0 bases at V and 4 bases at J, leaving 4 bases unmatched. The CDR3 is made up of 16 amino acids. Germline CDR1 LGHNA, CDR2 YNFKEQ. This CDR3 is CASSQDLGQGAYEQYF. As DNA, the CDR3 is TGTGCCAGCAGCCAAGACCTGGGACAGGGGGCTTACGAGCAGTACTTC.

The V gene is TRBV10-1, the J gene TRBJ2-7, with a possible D match to TRBD2 (6 bases). Trimming stripped 4 bases from V and 2 bases from J, with 15 bases between. Germline values: CDR1 WNHNN, CDR2 SYGVQD (reference sequence). The CDR3 loop spans 15 amino acids. The CDR3 reads CASSGSLAKTYEQYF. CDR3 nucleotides: TGCGCCAGCAGTGGCAGCCTAGCGAAAACCTACGAGCAGTACTTC.

The rearrangement uses TRBV14 and TRBJ2-1; a possible D gene is TRBD2 (5 bases). The germline CDR1 and CDR2 sequences are SGHDN and FVKESK. The length of the CDR3 is 11 residues. V dropped 4 bases and J dropped 12 bases, with 10 bases sitting between them. In DNA form, the CDR3 reads TGTGCCAGCAGCCTCGAAGGAGGGCAGTTCTTC. Its translation is CASSLEGGQFF.

This clone appeared a few times. Other DNA sequences within the sample encode an identical CDR3. The chain recombines TRBV19 with TRBJ2-7; maybe TRBD2 (5 bases). The CDR3 consists of 14 residues. V was clipped by 5 bases and J by 0 bases, with 11 bases between them. The germline V gene has CDR1 LNHDA and CDR2 SQIVND (reference sequence). The CDR3: CASSSPGSSYEQYF. Here the CDR3 DNA reads TGTGCCAGTAGTTCCCCGGGAAGCTCCTACGAGCAGTACTTC.

The chain has TRBV5-6 and TRBJ2-6; the D is unclear. This CDR3 comprises 15 residues. Germline V CDR1 and CDR2: SGHDT, YYEEEE. V lost 7 bases and J 1 base, leaving 12 bases between the germline ends. In DNA form, the CDR3 reads TGTGCCAGCGCCTCGCCCGGGTCTGGGGCCAACGTCCTGACTTTC. It yields the protein CASASPGSGANVLTF.

This clone was seen only once. V and J are TRBV7-3 and TRBJ2-3; maybe TRBD1 (6 bases). CDR1 and CDR2 from the germline V gene are SGHTA and FQGTGA. V was shortened by 1 base and J by 1 base, with 9 bases between the two germline ends. The CDR3 consists of 15 residues. The CDR3 is CASSLNRAGTDTQYF. CDR3 DNA sequence: TGTGCCAGCAGCTTAAACAGGGCTGGCACAGATACGCAGTATTTT.

V usage is TRBV27 and J usage is TRBJ2-7; a weak D match, TRBD2 (5 bases). Trimming shortened V by 6 bases and J by 3 bases, and 24 bases separated the two germline ends. The CDR3 contains 17 residues. CDR1 is MNHEY, CDR2 SMNVEV, per germline (reference sequence). For the CDR3, the DNA is TGTGCCAGCAGCTCCAGAACACTCCATCCGGACTTCTACGAGCAGTACTTC. It translates to CASSSRTLHPDFYEQYF.

This chain uses TRBV28 with TRBJ2-2; TRBD1 matches at 8 bases. Losses at the gene ends were 7 bases for V and 3 bases for J; bases not matched to a gene: 10. The CDR3 consists of 16 residues. Germline lookup yields CDR1 MDHEN and CDR2 SYDVKM. The CDR3 DNA follows: TGTGCCAGCACCGTCCACAGGGGGGCATACACCGGGGAGCTGTTTTTT. Translated: CASTVHRGAYTGELFF.

The J gene is TRBJ2-7, the V gene TRBV11-2, with 8 bases lining up with TRBD1. The germline gives CDR1 SGHAT, CDR2 FQNNGV. The junction had 6 bases not matched to a gene; V was cut back by 5 bases and J by 3 bases. The CDR3 loop spans 14 amino acids. In DNA, the CDR3 is TGTGCCAGCAGCGGCCGGGACAGGCTCTACGAGCAGTACTTC. It is translated as CASSGRDRLYEQYF.

The J gene is TRBJ2-6, the V gene TRBV19; 14 bases map to TRBD2. This CDR3 has 19 residues. Germline V gene lookup returns CDR1 LNHDA and CDR2 SQIVND (reference sequence). V lost 4 bases and J lost 2; bases outside the gene matches: 7. CDR3 protein: CASSKERGLAGAGANVLTF. The DNA of the CDR3 is TGTGCCAGTAGTAAGGAAAGGGGACTAGCGGGAGCTGGGGCCAACGTCCTGACTTTC.

The rearrangement uses TRBV5-1 and TRBJ1-5; D may be TRBD1 (6 bases). V was cut by 4 bases and J by 5 bases, with 13 bases left in between. The CDR3 has 14 residues. In germline, CDR1 is SGHRS, CDR2 YFSETQ. CDR3 amino acids: CASSPSNRDQPQHF. CDR3 DNA: TGCGCCAGCAGCCCCTCAAACAGGGATCAGCCCCAGCATTTT.

The chain couples TRBV10-1 to TRBJ2-7, with 13 nucleotides matching TRBD2. The CDR3 is 17 residues long. Trimming removed 2 bases from V and 3 bases from J; junction bases left unmatched: 7. Germline assignment: CDR1 WNHNN and CDR2 SYGVQD (reference sequence). CDR3 nucleotide sequence: TGCGCCAGCAGTGAGAACGGACTAGCGGGAGACATCTACGAGCAGTACTTC. Its translation: CASSENGLAGDIYEQYF.

Of note for this clone: In the same sample, other DNA sequences code for this CDR3. The chain is built from TRBV19 and TRBJ2-6; D is undetermined. V was clipped by 0 bases and J by 1 base, with 1 base between them. The germline gives CDR1 LNHDA, CDR2 SQIVND (reference sequence). The CDR3 runs to 14 residues. CDR3 sequence (DNA): TGTGCCAGTAGTATAGATTCTGGGGCCAACGTCCTGACTTTC. Encoded protein: CASSIDSGANVLTF.

The gene calls are TRBV27 and TRBJ2-1; maybe TRBD2 (6 bases). The CDR3 is 14 residues long. Germline V lookup: CDR1 MNHEY, CDR2 SMNVEV (reference sequence). V was shortened by 1 base and J by 6 bases, with 10 bases between the two germline ends. The DNA of the CDR3 is TGTGCCAGCAGTTTATTGGGACTCCCCAATGAGCAGTTCTTC. Amino acid sequence: CASSLLGLPNEQFF.

The chain uses TRBV7-2 and TRBJ2-1; 11 bases fit TRBD1. V shed 4 bases, J shed 10 bases, and the junction held 12 bases outside the gene matches. CDR3 length: 16 amino acids. The germline gives CDR1 SGHTA, CDR2 FQGNSA. In DNA, the CDR3 is TGTGCCAGCAGCTCCAGGACAGGGGGCGTTCGGGAAGAGCAGTTCTTC. This translates into CASSSRTGGVREEQFF.

V and J are TRBV28 and TRBJ1-1; 9 nucleotides match TRBD1. Germline assignment: CDR1 MDHEN and CDR2 SYDVKM. V shed 10 bases, J shed 3 bases, and the junction held 12 bases outside the gene matches. The CDR3 sequence is 15 residues long. This CDR3 is CATRNWDRVDTEAFF. For the CDR3, the DNA is TGTGCCACCAGGAATTGGGACAGGGTCGACACTGAAGCTTTCTTT.

This chain links TRBV5-1 with TRBJ1-3; weak D call: TRBD1 (6 bases). Germline assignment: CDR1 SGHRS and CDR2 YFSETQ. V lost 2 bases and J 2 bases, leaving 11 bases between the germline ends. The CDR3 covers 15 residues. The CDR3 region is CASSFGGTTGNTIYF. The CDR3 nucleotides are TGCGCCAGCAGCTTTGGGGGGACAACTGGAAACACCATATATTTT.